These 9 T cell receptor beta chains share one sample of origin, sequenced in a study of blood T cell repertoires in COVID-19. Profiled with immunoSEQ multiplex PCR; TCRdb holds only in-frame clones, not every one. Of about 230,000 clones listed, around nine tenths are singletons. The specimen was PBMCs or T cells enriched from blood (not recorded which). All receptors come from a woman between 25 and 40 years old with acute COVID-19.

The chain carries TRBV6-5 and TRBJ2-5, with TRBD2 matching over 9 bases. CDR3 length: 16 amino acids. V gave up 2 bases and J gave up 4 bases; unmatched junction bases: 8. Germline values: CDR1 MNHEY, CDR2 SVGAGI. CDR3 region: CASSYRGGGATETQYF. CDR3 nucleotide sequence: TGTGCCAGCAGTTACCGCGGCGGGGGGGCTACAGAGACCCAGTACTTC.

A word on this clone: At the DNA level, this CDR3 is encoded by other sequences in the same sample as well. The rearrangement joins TRBV19 to TRBJ1-1; D not resolved. Trimming pared 1 base from V and 2 bases from J, leaving 8 bases between. Per the germline V gene, CDR1 is LNHDA and CDR2 is SQIVND (reference sequence). The CDR3 has 14 residues. The CDR3 DNA sequence: TGTGCCAGTAGTATAGGGGCAGCTAACACTGAAGCTTTCTTT. Translating gives CASSIGAANTEAFF.

CDR3 sequence: CASSLYLAGGYNEQFF. CDR3 nucleotides: TGCGCCAGCAGCTTGTATCTAGCGGGGGGGTACAATGAGCAGTTCTTC. V gene TRBV5-1 combines with J gene TRBJ2-1; 12 bases map to TRBD2. The CDR3 has 16 residues. V lost 1 base and J lost 4; bases outside the gene matches: 3. Germline V gene lookup returns CDR1 SGHRS and CDR2 YFSETQ.

This chain links TRBV23-1 with TRBJ1-1; tentatively, D is TRBD1 (6 bases). TRBV23-1 is labeled an ORF, and its function is uncertain. V lost 9 bases and J 0 bases, leaving 23 bases between the germline ends. This CDR3 has 17 residues. The CDR3 here is CASGAGRGAALNTEAFF. The DNA of the CDR3 is TGCGCCAGTGGGGCTGGCAGGGGCGCCGCCTTGAACACTGAAGCTTTCTTT.

This clone was seen once. The chain carries TRBV3-1 (or the pseudogene TRBV3-2) and TRBJ2-7; 7 nucleotides match TRBD2. The CDR3 contains 15 residues. Trimming cost V 2 bases and J 1 base; bases outside gene matches: 5. The germline V gene encodes CDR1 LGHDT and CDR2 YNNKEL (reference sequence). The CDR3: CASSQSPSGSYEQYF. The DNA for the CDR3 is TGTGCCAGCAGCCAATCCCCTAGCGGATCCTACGAGCAGTACTTC.

The chain combines TRBV9 with TRBJ2-5; D gene ambiguous. V was trimmed by 0 bases and J by 2 bases, leaving 5 bases between them. Germline V gene lookup returns CDR1 SGDLS and CDR2 YYNGEE. The CDR3 is 13 amino acids. CDR3 nucleotides: TGTGCCAGCAGCGTAGGGCAGCAAGAGACCCAGTACTTC. It is translated as CASSVGQQETQYF.

This clone appeared a few times. V usage is TRBV7-6 and J usage is TRBJ1-1, with 7 bases lining up with TRBD1. Germline V gene data show CDR1 as SGHVS and CDR2 as FNYEAQ. This CDR3 region has 16 residues. With V trimmed by 4 bases and J by 0 bases, 8 bases remained unmatched. The CDR3 nucleotides are TGTGCCAGCAGCTACCAGACCGGGACAGTGAACACTGAAGCTTTCTTT. It encodes CASSYQTGTVNTEAFF.

The chain links TRBV27 to TRBJ1-2; D is unclear. Trimming left V 0 bases short and J 2 bases short, with 10 bases between. The germline gives CDR1 MNHEY, CDR2 SMNVEV (reference sequence). CDR3 size: 15 residues. The CDR3, as DNA: TGTGCCAGCAGTTTATCATCCAGGCCCAACTATGGCTACACCTTC. Protein product: CASSLSSRPNYGYTF.

J is TRBJ2-5 and V is TRBV24-1, with TRBD1 matching 7 bases. Germline CDR1 reads KGHDR; CDR2 reads SFDVKD. The CDR3 sequence is 16 residues long. After removal of 0 bases from V and 5 bases from J, the junction contained 8 bases not matched to a gene. The CDR3 DNA is TGTGCCACCAGTGATTTGAGCCCAGGGGGTTACGAGACCCAGTACTTC. Its protein product is CATSDLSPGGYETQYF.